This TCR beta chain appears in the sequencing data of a study of PD-L1 blockade in urothelial cancer. Turning to the study itself: Median T cell yield per blood sample was over 140,000 cells. Study-level results: Blood clones associated with the tumor expanded more at 3 weeks in durable-benefit patients.

This CDR3 is built from 11 residues. In germline, CDR1 is MDHEN, CDR2 SYDVKM. With 1 base removed from V and 15 bases from J, the gap between germline ends came to 10 bases. The time point here: peripheral blood 6 weeks after treatment start. The investigators introduced synthetic TCR analog templates into each PCR as spikes. Assay: immunoSEQ multiplex PCR; the TCRdb copy retains only in-frame clones and omits some. Here the sample spans 20,000 to 25,000 clones, more than 70% being singletons. Points on this clone: What it binds is unknown.

The V call is TRBV28, the J call TRBJ2-1, with TRBD1 as a possible D gene (5 bases). The sequences come from PBMCs, collected around atezolizumab (anti-PD-L1) treatment. The source is a man aged 65 to 79 with urothelial cancer. CDR3 coding DNA: TGTGCCAGCAGTTTATCGGCAGGGCGGTTCTTC. This gives the protein CASSLSAGRFF.